This passage covers 24 T cell receptor beta chains from one sample sequenced in a study of CD8+ T cells in alopecia areata (dated by TCRdb to the late 2010s). Pooled mouse cutaneous lymph node cells were stained for CD4, CD8alpha, NKG2D, NKG2ACE and other markers and were then sorted on a BD Influx. Receptor libraries were prepared by the immunoSEQ multiplex PCR assay. RNA was extracted from all samples and reverse transcribed into cDNA as template for TCR sequencing. Entries here come from immuneACCESS through TCRdb and include only in-frame sequences with V and J called. Some clones fail to appear in such tables; in the studies checked, an unresolved V gene covers under half of the shortfall, and the cause of the remainder is unknown. The sample records 200,000 to 300,000 clones, none occurring a single time. The ten largest account for approximately 1.2% of the sample. Sequencing was done on a sample of CD4+ T cells sorted from a lymph node. The receptors derive from a C3H/HeJ mouse with alopecia areata. This strain has the MHC haplotype H2-k.

Regarding this clone: Gene names are the mouse ones. CDR3 sequence reads: CASSFWDREDEQYF. CDR3 DNA (partial): TGTGCCAGCAGTTTCTGGGACAGGGAAGAT. The chain has TRBV14 and TRBJ2-7; 9 bases line up with TRBD1. With the read ending 4 residues before the CDR3 end, the germline J gene is used to fill in that end. The CDR3 covers 14 residues. Germline V gene sequence: CDR1 SGHDT, CDR2 FRDEAV.

This clone showed up just a few times. The gene symbols are mouse symbols. Other DNA sequences in the same sample also yield this CDR3. The sequenced CDR3 bases are TGTGCCAGCAGCCAGACAGGAAATAATTCGCCC. This gives the protein CASSQTGNNSP. The whole CDR3 sequence is CASSQTGNNSPLYF. The rearrangement joins TRBV5 to TRBJ1-6; D is possibly TRBD1 (6 bases). Read coverage stops 3 residues before the CDR3 terminus; the germline J gene supplies the remainder. TRBJ1-6 is given ORF status, its function remaining uncertain. The CDR3 has 14 residues. Trimming pared 3 bases from V and 5 bases from J, leaving 8 bases between. Germline values: CDR1 LGHNA, CDR2 YNLKQL (reference sequence).

As to this clone: Gene names follow the mouse nomenclature. Read coverage stops 3 residues before the CDR3 terminus; the germline J gene supplies the remainder. The chain joins TRBV19 to TRBJ1-6; tentatively, D is TRBD1 (6 bases). TRBJ1-6 is an open reading frame, and its role is uncertain. Deletions cut 2 bases from V and 3 bases from J, with 9 bases between. Per germline, CDR1 FNHDT and CDR2 SITEND (reference sequence). CDR3 size: 15 residues. The CDR3 protein is CASSMPGVYNSPLYF. CDR3 DNA, as far as it was read: TGTGCCAGCAGTATGCCAGGGGTCTATAATTCGCCC.

Concerning this clone itself: The germline and genes are mouse ones. The read stops 4 residues short of the end of the CDR3; the missing end is completed from the germline J gene. The chain is built from TRBV5 and TRBJ2-2, with 8 bases that match TRBD1. The germline CDR1 and CDR2 sequences are LGHNA and YNLKQL (reference sequence). J was trimmed by 0 bases and V by 3 bases; bases with no gene match: 3. CDR3 length equals 16 residues. CDR3 sequence reads: CASSHPDRANTGQLYF. CDR3 DNA, as far as it was read: TGTGCCAGCAGCCACCCGGACAGGGCAAACACCGGG.

Turning to this clone: These gene names are mouse names. The CDR3 end is not reached by the read, which stops 4 residues before it; the germline J gene fills it in. This rearrangement joins TRBV13-2 to TRBJ2-5, with D possibly TRBD1 on 6 matching bases. CDR1 NNHNN and CDR2 SYGAGS come from the germline V gene (reference sequence). The CDR3 contains 15 residues. V dropped 0 bases and J dropped 2 bases, with 10 bases sitting between them. Partial CDR3 DNA: TGTGCCAGCGGTGATGCCGGGACATTCCAAGAC. It yields the protein CASGDAGTFQD. The complete CDR3 reads CASGDAGTFQDTQYF.

This clone came up a few times. The gene names given are mouse names. CDR3 bases read: TGTGCCAGCAGTATCTGGGGCGCGTTGGAC. As protein: CASSIWGALD. The full CDR3 protein is CASSIWGALDTQYF. The genes are TRBV19 and TRBJ2-5, with D maybe TRBD2 (6 bases). The CDR3 end is not reached by the read, which stops 4 residues before it; the germline J gene fills it in. The CDR3 extends over 14 amino acids. The germline gives CDR1 FNHDT, CDR2 SITEND (reference sequence).

As to this clone: Mouse germline and gene names are used. The sequence runs out 4 residues before the end of the CDR3; the remainder is reconstructed from the germline J gene. The V call is TRBV19, the J call TRBJ1-1; tentatively, D is TRBD1 (5 bases). V was trimmed by 2 bases and J by 3 bases, leaving 8 bases between them. Germline CDR1 and CDR2: FNHDT and SITEND (reference sequence). CDR3 length: 13 residues. CDR3 bases read: TGTGCCAGCAGTATGGTGGGGGACACA. Translating gives CASSMVGDT. From start to end, the CDR3 is CASSMVGDTEVFF.

As regards this clone: The listed genes are named as in mouse. The CDR3 extends 4 residues past the end of the read, so its final part is completed from the germline J gene. The chain has TRBV13-1 and TRBJ2-2; 9 nucleotides line up with TRBD1. V lost 2 bases and J lost 2; bases outside the gene matches: 4. Per germline, CDR1 NSHNY and CDR2 SYGAGN. The CDR3 is 16 residues long. CDR3 bases read: TGTGCCAGCAGTGACCGGGACAGGGTGAACACCGGG. Translation: CASSDRDRVNTG. The full-length CDR3 reads as CASSDRDRVNTGQLYF.

About this clone itself: The listed genes are named as in mouse. Read sequence stops 4 residues before the CDR3 end, and the germline J gene provides the missing end. Other DNA sequences from this sample encode an identical CDR3 as well. The chain recombines TRBV5 with TRBJ2-7; 7 positions match TRBD2. Germline loops: CDR1 LGHNA, CDR2 YNLKQL (reference sequence). The CDR3 runs to 13 residues. V lost 2 bases to trimming and J lost 3 bases; unmatched junction nucleotides: 1. The CDR3 DNA, read in part, is TGTGCCAGCAGCCAAACTGGGGACTAT. The encoded protein is CASSQTGDY. The full CDR3 protein is CASSQTGDYEQYF.

Concerning this clone itself: The gene names here belong to mouse. Read coverage stops 4 residues before the CDR3 terminus; the germline J gene supplies the remainder. The identical CDR3 is also encoded by other nucleotide sequences in the sample. The chain employs TRBV19 and TRBJ1-1, with 7 bases fitting TRBD1. CDR1 and CDR2 from the germline V gene are FNHDT and SITEND (reference sequence). The V segment lost 1 base and the J segment 1 base; nucleotides outside the gene matches: 1. There are 14 residues in the CDR3. CDR3: CASSIRQGNTEVFF. The DNA read from the CDR3 is TGTGCCAGCAGTATAAGACAGGGAAACACA.

This clone was seen more than once but under ten times. Gene names are mouse gene names. Sequencing ends 4 residues short of the CDR3 end; the germline J gene provides the rest. Other DNA sequences in this specimen translate into the identical CDR3. The chain employs TRBV19 and TRBJ2-3; unclear D gene. The CDR3 consists of 14 residues. Deletions cut 4 bases from V and 0 bases from J, with 9 bases between. The germline V gene encodes CDR1 FNHDT and CDR2 SITEND (reference sequence). This chain's CDR3 is CASSPGTSAETLYF. Incomplete CDR3 DNA: TGTGCCAGCAGTCCCGGTACTAGTGCAGAA.

A remark on this clone: Genes here carry mouse names. CDR3 protein: CTCSAQQGAGQNTLYF. CDR3 DNA (partial): TGCACCTGCAGTGCCCAACAGGGGGCGGGTCAAAAC. The chain carries TRBV1 and TRBJ2-4; 9 bases fit TRBD1. Read data end 4 residues before the CDR3 end; the end is taken from the germline J gene. Germline V gene data show CDR1 as NSQYPW and CDR2 as LRSPGD (reference sequence). The CDR3 covers 16 residues. V shed 3 bases and J 1 base; nucleotides not matched to a gene: 5.

The sample holds a few counts of this clone. These gene names are mouse names. The CDR3 end is not reached by the read, which stops 4 residues before it; the germline J gene fills it in. This chain connects TRBV1 to TRBJ2-3; TRBD1 agrees at 11 bases. This CDR3 has 16 amino acids. The V and J ends lost 2 bases and 1 base, in that order; junction bases with no gene match: 2. The germline gives CDR1 NSQYPW, CDR2 LRSPGD (reference sequence). Partial CDR3 DNA: TGCACCTGCAGTGCAAAGGGACAGGGGGGTGCAGAA. Translated: CTCSAKGQGGAE. From start to end, the CDR3 is CTCSAKGQGGAETLYF.

This clone has only a few counts. Gene names are mouse gene names. The read finishes 4 residues shy of the CDR3 end, and the germline J gene is used to complete it. This chain uses TRBV13-1 with TRBJ2-3; 8 nucleotides align to TRBD1. V was pared by 7 bases and J by 4 bases, with 5 bases of the junction left unmatched. The CDR3 consists of 13 residues. The germline V gene has CDR1 NSHNY and CDR2 SYGAGN. This CDR3 reads CASRTGGPETLYF. The covered CDR3 bases are TGTGCCAGCCGCACAGGGGGTCCAGAA.

On this clone itself: Germline and genes here are mouse. The read halts 4 residues ahead of the CDR3 end, with the missing end drawn from the germline J gene. The chain links TRBV13-3 to TRBJ2-7; D gene ambiguous. The CDR3 has 13 amino acids. The V end was cut by 4 bases, the J end by 0 bases, with 8 bases between. From germline, CDR1 is NNHDY and CDR2 SYVADS. The CDR3 is CASSPESSYEQYF. CDR3 DNA, as far as it was read: TGTGCCAGCAGTCCTGAGAGCTCCTAT.

This clone was counted between two and nine times. Gene names are the mouse ones. The CDR3 is cut off 4 residues early in the read; its end comes from the germline J gene. This rearrangement joins TRBV13-1 to TRBJ2-3, with TRBD1 identical over 11 bases. The V segment lost 5 bases and the J segment 3 bases; nucleotides outside the gene matches: 8. CDR1 and CDR2 from the germline V gene are NSHNY and SYGAGN. CDR3 length: 16 residues. CDR3 bases read: TGTGCCAGCAGAGGTGGACAGGGGGCGCCGGCAGAA. It translates to CASRGGQGAPAE. The entire CDR3 reads CASRGGQGAPAETLYF.

This clone was counted a few times. A single base separates this from a much larger clone, so it may be a read error. Genes here carry mouse names. CDR3 DNA (partial): TGTGCCAGCAGCTTGACAGATAATTCGCCC. Amino acid sequence: CASSLTDNSP. The complete CDR3 protein is CASSLTDNSPLYF. This chain joins TRBV4 and TRBJ1-6; D may be TRBD1 (5 bases). The read falls 3 residues short of the CDR3 end, and the missing part is taken from the germline J gene. TRBJ1-6 is known as an ORF, though its function is uncertain. The CDR3 covers 13 residues. Germline loops: CDR1 LGHDT, CDR2 YNNKQL (reference sequence). Trimming pared 4 bases from V and 5 bases from J, leaving 6 bases between.

There are a few counts of this clone. Gene names and germline match the mouse. The read comes to an end 4 residues before the CDR3 does, leaving the germline J gene to fill in the end. The chain employs TRBV19 and TRBJ1-1; D possibly corresponds to TRBD1 (5 bases). The ends were cut back, 0 bases at V and 4 bases at J, with 10 bases in the middle. CDR1 is FNHDT and CDR2 is SITEND in the germline V gene (reference sequence). The CDR3 is made up of 14 amino acids. This chain's CDR3 is CASSIGLGGTEVFF. CDR3 bases read: TGTGCCAGCAGTATAGGCCTGGGGGGCACA.

The table lists this clone with a few counts. The germline and genes are mouse ones. The read stops 4 residues short of the end of the CDR3; the missing end is completed from the germline J gene. At the DNA level, this CDR3 is encoded by other sequences in the same sample as well. This chain links TRBV31 with TRBJ2-3; 9 nucleotides agree with TRBD2. Germline CDR1 GKSSPN, CDR2 SITVG. The CDR3 runs to 15 residues. Unmatched junction bases numbered 3, after V lost 1 base and J lost 1 base. CDR3 DNA, as far as it was read: TGTGCCTGGAGTCCGGGACTGGGTGGTGCAGAA. Protein: CAWSPGLGGAE. The entire CDR3 sequence reads CAWSPGLGGAETLYF.

Comment on this clone: Gene names are mouse gene names. The sequenced fragment ends 4 residues before the CDR3 boundary, so the rest is inferred from the germline J gene. J is TRBJ2-7 and V is TRBV5, with 11 bases fitting TRBD2. From germline, CDR1 is LGHNA and CDR2 YNLKQL (reference sequence). This CDR3 region has 15 residues. CDR3: CASSQPLGGRNEQYF. The sequenced part of the CDR3 DNA is TGTGCCAGCAGCCAACCACTGGGGGGGCGAAAT.

A note on this clone: Gene names and germline match the mouse. The read finishes 4 residues shy of the CDR3 end, and the germline J gene is used to complete it. This chain connects TRBV13-1 to TRBJ1-1, with D uncertain. The V gene's germline CDR1 is NSHNY and CDR2 SYGAGN. This CDR3 is 15 amino acids long. V lost 0 bases and J 0 bases, leaving 9 bases between the germline ends. Incomplete CDR3 DNA: TGTGCCAGCAGTGATGCAATACAAGCAAACACA. Translation gives CASSDAIQANT. The entire CDR3 protein reads CASSDAIQANTEVFF.

As regards this clone: Gene names and germline refer to mouse. CDR3 sequence reads: CASSDAGTYSAETLYF. The DNA read from the CDR3 is TGTGCCAGCAGTGATGCCGGGACATATAGTGCAGAA. The chain uses TRBV13-1 and TRBJ2-3; tentative D call: TRBD1 (6 bases). The CDR3 end is not reached by the read, which stops 4 residues before it; the germline J gene fills it in. Germline CDR1 and CDR2: NSHNY and SYGAGN. Trimming cost V 0 bases and J 0 bases, with 11 bases left between them. This CDR3 has 16 residues.

A remark on this clone: Germline and genes: mouse. Read sequence stops 4 residues before the CDR3 end, and the germline J gene provides the missing end. The chain links TRBV31 to TRBJ1-1; perhaps TRBD1 as D (6 bases). V lost 1 base and J 1 base, leaving 7 bases between the germline ends. CDR1 and CDR2 (germline): GKSSPN, SITVG. CDR3 size: 13 residues. Partial CDR3 DNA: TGTGCCTGGAGTCGGACAGTAAACACA. Encoded protein: CAWSRTVNT. The whole CDR3 reads CAWSRTVNTEVFF.

Concerning this clone: Gene and germline names: mouse. Read sequence stops 4 residues before the CDR3 end, and the germline J gene provides the missing end. The chain carries TRBV5 and TRBJ2-1; a weak D match, TRBD1 (6 bases). Trimming shortened V by 4 bases and J by 2 bases, and 12 bases separated the two germline ends. Germline CDR1 reads LGHNA; CDR2 reads YNLKQL (reference sequence). CDR3 length: 15 residues. This CDR3 reads CASSLPTGHYAEQFF. The CDR3 bases that were read are TGTGCCAGCAGCCTCCCCACAGGGCACTATGCT.